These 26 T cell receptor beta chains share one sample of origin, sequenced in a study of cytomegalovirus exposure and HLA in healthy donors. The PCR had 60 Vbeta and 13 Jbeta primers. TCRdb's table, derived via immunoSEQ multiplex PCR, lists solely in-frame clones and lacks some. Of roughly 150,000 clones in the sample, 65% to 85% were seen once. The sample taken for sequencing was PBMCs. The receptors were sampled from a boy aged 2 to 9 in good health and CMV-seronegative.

Here the CDR3 reads CASSVGPGQGIYTEAFF. The CDR3 region has the DNA TGTGCCAGCAGCGTAGGTCCCGGACAGGGGATTTACACTGAAGCTTTCTTT. The chain joins TRBV9 to TRBJ1-1, with TRBD1 matching over 9 bases. This CDR3 has 17 residues. Trimming cost V 0 bases and J 3 bases; bases outside gene matches: 9. Germline-derived CDR1 and CDR2 are SGDLS and YYNGEE.

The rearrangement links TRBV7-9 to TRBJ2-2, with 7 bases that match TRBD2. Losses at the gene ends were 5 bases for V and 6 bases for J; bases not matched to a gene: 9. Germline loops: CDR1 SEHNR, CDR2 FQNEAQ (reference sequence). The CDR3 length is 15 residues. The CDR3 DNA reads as TGTGCCAGCAGCCCCCTTGAGGGAGGGGCCGGGGAGCTGTTTTTT. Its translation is CASSPLEGGAGELFF.

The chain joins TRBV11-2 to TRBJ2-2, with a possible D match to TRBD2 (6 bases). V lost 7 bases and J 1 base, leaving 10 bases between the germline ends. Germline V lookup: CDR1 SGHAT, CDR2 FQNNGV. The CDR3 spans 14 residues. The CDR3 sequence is CASKTGGNTGELFF. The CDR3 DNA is TGTGCCAGCAAAACCGGGGGGAACACCGGGGAGCTGTTTTTT.

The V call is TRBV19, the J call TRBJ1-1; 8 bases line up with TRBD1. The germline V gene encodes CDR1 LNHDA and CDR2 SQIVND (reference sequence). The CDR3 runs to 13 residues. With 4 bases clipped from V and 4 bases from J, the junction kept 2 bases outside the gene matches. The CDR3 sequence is CASSTGGLTEAFF. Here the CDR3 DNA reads TGTGCCAGTAGTACAGGGGGCCTCACTGAAGCTTTCTTT.

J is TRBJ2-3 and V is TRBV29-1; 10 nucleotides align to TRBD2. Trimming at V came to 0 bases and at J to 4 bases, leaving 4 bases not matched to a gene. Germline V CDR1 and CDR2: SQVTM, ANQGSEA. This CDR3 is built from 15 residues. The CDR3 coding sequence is TGCAGCGTTGAAGATGAACTAGCGGGATCAGATACGCAGTATTTT. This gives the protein CSVEDELAGSDTQYF.

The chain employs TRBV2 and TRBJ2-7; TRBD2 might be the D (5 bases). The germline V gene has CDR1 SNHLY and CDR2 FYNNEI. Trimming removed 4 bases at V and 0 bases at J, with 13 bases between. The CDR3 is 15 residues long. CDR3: CASSVQAEDSYEQYF. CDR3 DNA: TGTGCCAGCAGTGTACAAGCGGAGGACTCCTACGAGCAGTACTTC.

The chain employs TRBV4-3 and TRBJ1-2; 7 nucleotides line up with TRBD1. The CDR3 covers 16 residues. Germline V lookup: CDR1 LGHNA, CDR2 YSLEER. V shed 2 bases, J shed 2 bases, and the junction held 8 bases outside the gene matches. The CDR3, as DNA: TGCGCCAGCAGCCAACTTGGACAGGAAAACAACTATGGCTACACCTTC. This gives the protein CASSQLGQENNYGYTF.

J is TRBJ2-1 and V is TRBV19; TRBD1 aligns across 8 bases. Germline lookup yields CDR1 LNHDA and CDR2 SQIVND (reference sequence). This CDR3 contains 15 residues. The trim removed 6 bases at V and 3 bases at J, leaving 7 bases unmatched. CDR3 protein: CASRVGTGVYNEQFF. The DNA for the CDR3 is TGTGCCAGTAGGGTGGGGACAGGAGTCTACAATGAGCAGTTCTTC.

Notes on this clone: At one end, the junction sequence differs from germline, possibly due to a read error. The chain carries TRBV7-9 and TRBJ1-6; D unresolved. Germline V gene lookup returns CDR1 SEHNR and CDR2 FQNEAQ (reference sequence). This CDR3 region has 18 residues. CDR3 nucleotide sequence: TGTTCCAGCAGCTTAGTGGAGGCAGGCTATTCGTATAATTCACCCCTCCACTTT. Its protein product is CSSSLVEAGYSYNSPLHF.

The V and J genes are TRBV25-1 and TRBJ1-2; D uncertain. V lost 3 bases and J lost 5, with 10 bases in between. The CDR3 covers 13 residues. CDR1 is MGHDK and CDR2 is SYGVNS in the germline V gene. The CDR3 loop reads CASSDSGGYGYTF. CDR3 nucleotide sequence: TGTGCCAGCAGTGATTCCGGAGGGTATGGCTACACCTTC.

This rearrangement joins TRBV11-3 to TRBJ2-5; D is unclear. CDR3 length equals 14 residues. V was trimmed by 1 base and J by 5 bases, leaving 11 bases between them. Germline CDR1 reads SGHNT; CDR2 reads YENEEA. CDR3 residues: CASSLGPGDETQYF. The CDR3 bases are TGTGCCAGCAGCTTAGGGCCAGGCGATGAGACCCAGTACTTC.

The chain's CDR3 is CASSLRASAGELFF. DNA for the CDR3: TGCGCCAGCAGCCTGAGGGCTAGCGCCGGGGAGCTGTTTTTT. V and J are TRBV4-3 and TRBJ2-2; weak D call: TRBD2 (6 bases). This CDR3 region has 14 residues. CDR1 is LGHNA, CDR2 YSLEER, per germline. V gave up 4 bases and J gave up 6 bases, with 12 bases separating them.

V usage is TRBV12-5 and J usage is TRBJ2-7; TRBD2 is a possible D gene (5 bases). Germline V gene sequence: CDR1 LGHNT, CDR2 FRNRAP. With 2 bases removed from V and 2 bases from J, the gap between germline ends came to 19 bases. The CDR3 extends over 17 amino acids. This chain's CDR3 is CASGLQVTGVLTYEQYV. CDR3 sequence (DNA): TGTGCTAGTGGTTTGCAGGTTACCGGGGTTCTTACCTACGAGCAGTACGTC.

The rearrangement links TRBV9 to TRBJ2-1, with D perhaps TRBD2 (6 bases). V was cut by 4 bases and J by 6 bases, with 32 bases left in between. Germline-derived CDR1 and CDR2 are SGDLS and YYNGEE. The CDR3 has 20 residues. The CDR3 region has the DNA TGTGCCAGCAGCCCAACGACAGCGACTGCGGGAAGATTGTGGGGCAATGAGCAGTTCTTC. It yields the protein CASSPTTATAGRLWGNEQFF.

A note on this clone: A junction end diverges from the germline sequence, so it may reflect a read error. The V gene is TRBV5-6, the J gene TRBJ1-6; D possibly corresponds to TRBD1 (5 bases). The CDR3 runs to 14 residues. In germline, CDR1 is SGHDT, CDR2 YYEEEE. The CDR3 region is CAGSPGTALSPLHF. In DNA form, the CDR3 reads TGTGCCGGCAGCCCCGGGACTGCCCTTTCACCCCTCCACTTT. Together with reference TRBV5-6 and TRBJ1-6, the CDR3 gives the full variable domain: DAGVTQSPTHLIKTRGQQVTLRCSPKSGHDTVSWYQQALGQGPQFIFQYYEEEERQRGNFPDRFSGHQFPNYSSELNVNALLLGDSALYLCAGSPGTALSPLHFGNGTRLTVT.

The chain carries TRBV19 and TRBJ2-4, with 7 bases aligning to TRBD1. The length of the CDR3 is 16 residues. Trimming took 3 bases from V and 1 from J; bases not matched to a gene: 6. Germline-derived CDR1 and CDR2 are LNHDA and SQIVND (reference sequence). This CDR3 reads CASSIRGLSAKNIQYF. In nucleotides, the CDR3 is TGTGCCAGTAGTATTAGGGGGCTCTCGGCCAAAAACATTCAGTACTTC. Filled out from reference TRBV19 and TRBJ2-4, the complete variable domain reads DGGITQSPKYLFRKEGQNVTLSCEQNLNHDAMYWYRQDPGQGLRLIYYSQIVNDFQKGDIAEGYSVSREKKESFPLTVTSAQKNPTAFYLCASSIRGLSAKNIQYFGAGTRLSVL.

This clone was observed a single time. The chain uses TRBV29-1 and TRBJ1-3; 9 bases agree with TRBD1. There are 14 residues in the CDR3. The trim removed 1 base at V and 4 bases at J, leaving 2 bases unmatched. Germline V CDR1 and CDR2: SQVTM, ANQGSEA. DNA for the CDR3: TGCAGCGTTGAAGGGACAGGGGTGGGAAACACCATATATTTT. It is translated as CSVEGTGVGNTIYF.

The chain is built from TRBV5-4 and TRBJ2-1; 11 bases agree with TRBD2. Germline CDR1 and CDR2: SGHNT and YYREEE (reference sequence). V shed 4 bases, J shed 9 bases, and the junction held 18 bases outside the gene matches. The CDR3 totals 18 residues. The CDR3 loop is CASSHTGVAGGRLGEQFF. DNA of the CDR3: TGTGCCAGCAGCCATACCGGGGTAGCGGGAGGGCGGCTGGGTGAGCAGTTCTTC. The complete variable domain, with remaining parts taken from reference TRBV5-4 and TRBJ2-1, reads ETGVTQSPTHLIKTRGQQVTLRCSSQSGHNTVSWYQQALGQGPQFIFQYYREEENGRGNFPPRFSGLQFPNYSSELNVNALELDDSALYLCASSHTGVAGGRLGEQFFGPGTRLTVL.

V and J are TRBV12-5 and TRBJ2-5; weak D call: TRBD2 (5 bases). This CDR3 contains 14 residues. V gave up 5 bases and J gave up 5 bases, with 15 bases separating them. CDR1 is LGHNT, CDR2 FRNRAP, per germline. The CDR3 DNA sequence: TGTGCTAGTGGTCCTGGAGGCAGCCCCGAGACCCAGTACTTC. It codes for CASGPGGSPETQYF.

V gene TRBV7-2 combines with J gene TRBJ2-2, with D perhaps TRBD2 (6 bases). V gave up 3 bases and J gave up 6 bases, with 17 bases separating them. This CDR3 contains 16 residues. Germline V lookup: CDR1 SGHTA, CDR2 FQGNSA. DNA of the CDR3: TGTGCCAGCAGCTTGAGCGTAGGAGGGTGGGCCGGGGAGCTGTTTTTT. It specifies CASSLSVGGWAGELFF. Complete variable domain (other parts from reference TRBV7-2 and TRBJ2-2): GAGVSQSPSNKVTEKGKDVELRCDPISGHTALYWYRQSLGQGLEFLIYFQGNSAPDKSGLPSDRFSAERTGGSVSTLTIQRTQQEDSAVYLCASSLSVGGWAGELFFGEGSRLTVL.

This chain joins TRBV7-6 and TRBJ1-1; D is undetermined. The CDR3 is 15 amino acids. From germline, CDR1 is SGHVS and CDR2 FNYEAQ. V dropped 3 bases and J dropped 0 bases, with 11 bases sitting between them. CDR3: CASSFLTSLNTEAFF. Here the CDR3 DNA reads TGTGCCAGCAGCTTCCTCACAAGTCTGAACACTGAAGCTTTCTTT.

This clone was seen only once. The CDR3 nucleotides read TGTGCCAGCAGCGGTGGACTGGACGAGACCCAGTACTTC. This gives the protein CASSGGLDETQYF. The chain uses TRBV7-2 and TRBJ2-5, with TRBD2 as a possible D gene (5 bases). V shed 5 bases and J shed 5 bases, with 12 bases lying between them. The CDR3 covers 13 residues. The germline V gene has CDR1 SGHTA and CDR2 FQGNSA.

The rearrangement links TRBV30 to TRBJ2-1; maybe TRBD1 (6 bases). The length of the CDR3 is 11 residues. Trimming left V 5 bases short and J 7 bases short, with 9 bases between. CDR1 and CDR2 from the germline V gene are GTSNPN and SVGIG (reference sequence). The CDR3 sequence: CAWAGENEQFF. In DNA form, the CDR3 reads TGTGCCTGGGCAGGGGAGAATGAGCAGTTCTTC.

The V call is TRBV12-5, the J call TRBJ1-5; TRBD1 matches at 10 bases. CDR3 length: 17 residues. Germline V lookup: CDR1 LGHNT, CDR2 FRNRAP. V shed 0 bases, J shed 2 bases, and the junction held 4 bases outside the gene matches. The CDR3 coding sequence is TGTGCTAGTGGTTTGGTTATTGGGACAGGGGGCAATCAGCCCCAGCATTTT. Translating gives CASGLVIGTGGNQPQHF.

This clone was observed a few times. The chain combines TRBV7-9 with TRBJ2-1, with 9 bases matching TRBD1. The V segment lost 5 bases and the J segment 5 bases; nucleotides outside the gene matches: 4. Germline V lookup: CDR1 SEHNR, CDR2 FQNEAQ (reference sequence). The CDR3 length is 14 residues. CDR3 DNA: TGTGCCAGCAGCCCGGGACAGGGCAACAATGAGCAGTTCTTC. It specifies CASSPGQGNNEQFF.

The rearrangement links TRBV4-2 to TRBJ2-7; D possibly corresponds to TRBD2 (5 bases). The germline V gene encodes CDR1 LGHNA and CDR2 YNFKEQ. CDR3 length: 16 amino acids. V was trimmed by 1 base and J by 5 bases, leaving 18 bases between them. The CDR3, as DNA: TGTGCCAGCAGCCAAGCTTTAGCGTCAAATCCCCACGAGCAGTACTTC. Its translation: CASSQALASNPHEQYF.